This TCR beta chain derives from a study of cytomegalovirus exposure and HLA in healthy donors. Across the whole study: Most genotyped donors, 81% of 398, had Caucasian-associated genetic ancestry.

Of note for this clone: Its antigen is undetermined.

Study-level results: Later genetic work tied a missense DCLRE1C variant to beta-chain V and J trimming. The study recorded some 160 TCR beta chains that were cytomegalovirus-associated. An observed cluster of highly shared sequence variants was recorded as a likely sequencing artifact.

PCR primers comprised 60 Vbeta and 13 Jbeta primers. TCRdb keeps only in-frame clones here, not all; method: immunoSEQ multiplex PCR. The sample yields roughly 120,000 clones, less than 85% seen once. The sample was PBMCs. The source of this sequence is a man aged 25-45 years in good health and CMV-seronegative.

CDR3 bases: TGTGCCAGCAGTTTGCGGGGGGGCAATCAGCCCCAGCATTTT. Protein sequence: CASSLRGGNQPQHF. This chain links TRBV27 with TRBJ1-5; a weak D match, TRBD1 (5 bases). This CDR3 has 14 amino acids. V was trimmed by 3 bases and J by 2 bases, leaving 8 bases between them. The V gene's germline CDR1 is MNHEY and CDR2 SMNVEV (reference sequence).